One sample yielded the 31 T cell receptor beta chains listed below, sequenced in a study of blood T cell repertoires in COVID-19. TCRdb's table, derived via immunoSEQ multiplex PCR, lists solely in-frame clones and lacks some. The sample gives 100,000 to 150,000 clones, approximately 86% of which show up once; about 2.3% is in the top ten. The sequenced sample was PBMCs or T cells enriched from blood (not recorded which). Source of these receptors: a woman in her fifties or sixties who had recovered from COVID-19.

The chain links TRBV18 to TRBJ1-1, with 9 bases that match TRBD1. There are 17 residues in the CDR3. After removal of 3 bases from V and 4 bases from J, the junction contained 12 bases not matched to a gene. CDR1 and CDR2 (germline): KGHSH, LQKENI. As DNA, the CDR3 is TGTGCCAGCTCACCTTGGGACAGGGCCGGTGGAATCACTGAAGCTTTCTTT. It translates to CASSPWDRAGGITEAFF.

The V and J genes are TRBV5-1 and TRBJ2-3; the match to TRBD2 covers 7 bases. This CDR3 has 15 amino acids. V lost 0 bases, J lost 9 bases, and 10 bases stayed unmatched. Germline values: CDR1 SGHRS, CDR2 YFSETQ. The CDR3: CASSLAVGEGRTQYF. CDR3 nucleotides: TGCGCCAGCAGCTTGGCGGTGGGGGAGGGAAGGACGCAGTATTTT. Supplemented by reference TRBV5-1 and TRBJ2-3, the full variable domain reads KAGVTQTPRYLIKTRGQQVTLSCSPISGHRSVSWYQQTPGQGLQFLFEYFSETQRNKGNFPGRFSGRQFSNSRSEMNVSTLELGDSALYLCASSLAVGEGRTQYFGPGTRLTVL.

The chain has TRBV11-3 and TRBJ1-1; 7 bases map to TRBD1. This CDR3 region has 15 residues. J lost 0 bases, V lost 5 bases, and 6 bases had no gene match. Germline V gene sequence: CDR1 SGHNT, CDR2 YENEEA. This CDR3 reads CASSDRQGLNTEAFF. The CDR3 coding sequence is TGTGCCAGCAGCGACCGACAGGGTCTGAACACTGAAGCTTTCTTT.

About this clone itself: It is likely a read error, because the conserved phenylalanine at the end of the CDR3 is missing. The CDR3 sequence: CASSSRDREISDTQYL. CDR3 sequence (DNA): TGTGCCAGCAGCTCCCGGGACAGGGAAATCTCAGATACGCAGTATTTA. J is TRBJ2-3 and V is TRBV7-9, with 9 bases matching TRBD1. The CDR3 consists of 16 residues. The germline V gene encodes CDR1 SEHNR and CDR2 FQNEAQ (reference sequence). V lost 4 bases, J lost 4 bases, and 9 bases stayed unmatched.

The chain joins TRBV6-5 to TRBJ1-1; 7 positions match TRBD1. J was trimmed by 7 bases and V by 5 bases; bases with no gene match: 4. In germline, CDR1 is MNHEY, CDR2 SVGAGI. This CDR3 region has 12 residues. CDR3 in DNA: TGTGCCAGCAGTAGGACAGGCAGTGAAGCTTTCTTT. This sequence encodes CASSRTGSEAFF.

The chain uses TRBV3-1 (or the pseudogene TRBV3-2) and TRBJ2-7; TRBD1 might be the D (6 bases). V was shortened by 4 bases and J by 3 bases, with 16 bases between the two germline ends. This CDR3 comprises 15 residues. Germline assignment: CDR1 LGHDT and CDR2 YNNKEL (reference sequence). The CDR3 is CASSRSTGEGYEQYF. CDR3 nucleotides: TGTGCCAGCAGCCGCTCGACAGGAGAGGGCTACGAGCAGTACTTC.

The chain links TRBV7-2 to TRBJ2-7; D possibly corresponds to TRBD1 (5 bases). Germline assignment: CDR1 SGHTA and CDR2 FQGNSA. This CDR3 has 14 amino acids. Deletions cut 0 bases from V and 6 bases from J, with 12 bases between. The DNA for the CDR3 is TGTGCCAGCAGCTTAGCCCCCAGGGCCGGCGAGCAGTACTTC. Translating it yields CASSLAPRAGEQYF.

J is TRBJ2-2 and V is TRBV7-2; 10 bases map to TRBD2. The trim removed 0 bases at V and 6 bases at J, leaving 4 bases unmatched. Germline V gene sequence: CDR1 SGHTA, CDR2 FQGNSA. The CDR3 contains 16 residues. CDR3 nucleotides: TGTGCCAGCAGCTTAGCTAGCGGGGGGCACTCCGGGGAGCTGTTTTTT. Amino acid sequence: CASSLASGGHSGELFF. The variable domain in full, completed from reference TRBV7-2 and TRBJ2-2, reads GAGVSQSPSNKVTEKGKDVELRCDPISGHTALYWYRQSLGQGLEFLIYFQGNSAPDKSGLPSDRFSAERTGGSVSTLTIQRTQQEDSAVYLCASSLASGGHSGELFFGEGSRLTVL.

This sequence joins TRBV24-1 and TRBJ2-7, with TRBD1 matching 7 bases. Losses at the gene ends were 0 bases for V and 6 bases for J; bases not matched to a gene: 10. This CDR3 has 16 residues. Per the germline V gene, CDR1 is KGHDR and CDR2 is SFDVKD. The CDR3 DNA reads TGTGCCACCAGTGATTTGTTAGGGACAGACCCATCCGAGCAGTACTTC. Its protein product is CATSDLLGTDPSEQYF.

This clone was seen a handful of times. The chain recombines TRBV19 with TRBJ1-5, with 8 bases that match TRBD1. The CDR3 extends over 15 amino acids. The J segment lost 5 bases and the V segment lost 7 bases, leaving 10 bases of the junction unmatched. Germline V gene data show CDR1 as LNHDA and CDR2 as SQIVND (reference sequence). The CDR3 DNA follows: TGTGCCAGTATCACTAGGGGACAGGAGGATCAGCCCCAGCATTTT. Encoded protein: CASITRGQEDQPQHF.

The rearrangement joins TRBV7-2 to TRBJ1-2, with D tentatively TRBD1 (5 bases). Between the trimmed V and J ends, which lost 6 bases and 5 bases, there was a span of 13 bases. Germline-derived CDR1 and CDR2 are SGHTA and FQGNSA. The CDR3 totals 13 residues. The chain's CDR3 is CASRLSGLYGYTF. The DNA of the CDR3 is TGTGCCAGCAGATTATCAGGGTTGTATGGCTACACCTTC.

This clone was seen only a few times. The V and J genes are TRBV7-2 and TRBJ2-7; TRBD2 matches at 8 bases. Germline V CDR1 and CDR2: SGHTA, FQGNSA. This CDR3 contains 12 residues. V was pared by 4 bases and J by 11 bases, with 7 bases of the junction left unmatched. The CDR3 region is CASSSGLAPEYF. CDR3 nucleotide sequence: TGTGCCAGCAGCTCCGGACTAGCTCCTGAGTACTTC. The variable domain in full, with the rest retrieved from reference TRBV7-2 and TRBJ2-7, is GAGVSQSPSNKVTEKGKDVELRCDPISGHTALYWYRQSLGQGLEFLIYFQGNSAPDKSGLPSDRFSAERTGGSVSTLTIQRTQQEDSAVYLCASSSGLAPEYFGPGTRLTVT.

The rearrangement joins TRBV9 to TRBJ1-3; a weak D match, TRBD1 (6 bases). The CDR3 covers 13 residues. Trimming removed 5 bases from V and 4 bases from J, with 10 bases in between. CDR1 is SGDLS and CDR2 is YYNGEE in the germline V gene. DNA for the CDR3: TGTGCCAGCAGAGACAGGTCCGGAAACACCATATATTTT. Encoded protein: CASRDRSGNTIYF.

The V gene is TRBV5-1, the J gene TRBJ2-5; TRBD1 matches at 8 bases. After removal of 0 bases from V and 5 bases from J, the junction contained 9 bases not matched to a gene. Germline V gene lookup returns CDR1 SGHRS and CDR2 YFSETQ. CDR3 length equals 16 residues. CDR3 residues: CASSLGGGQGVETQYF. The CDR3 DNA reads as TGCGCCAGCAGCTTGGGAGGAGGACAGGGAGTGGAGACCCAGTACTTC.

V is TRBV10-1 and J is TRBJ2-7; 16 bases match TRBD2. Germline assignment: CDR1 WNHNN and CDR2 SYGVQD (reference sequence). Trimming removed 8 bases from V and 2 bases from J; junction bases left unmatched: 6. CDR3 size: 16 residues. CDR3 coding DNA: TGCGCCAGCGCCTCCGGGACTAGCGGGGGGGCCTACGAGCAGTACTTC. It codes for CASASGTSGGAYEQYF.

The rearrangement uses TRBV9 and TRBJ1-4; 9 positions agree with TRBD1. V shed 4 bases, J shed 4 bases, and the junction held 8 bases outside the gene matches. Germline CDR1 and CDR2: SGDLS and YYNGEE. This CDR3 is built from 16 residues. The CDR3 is CASSMPGQGDNEKLFF. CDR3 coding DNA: TGTGCCAGCAGCATGCCGGGACAGGGAGATAATGAAAAACTGTTTTTT.

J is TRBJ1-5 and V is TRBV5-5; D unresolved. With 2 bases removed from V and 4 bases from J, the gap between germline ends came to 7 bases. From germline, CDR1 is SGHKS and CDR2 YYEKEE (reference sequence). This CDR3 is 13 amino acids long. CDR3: CASSFSENQPQHF. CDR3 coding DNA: TGTGCCAGCAGCTTTTCTGAGAATCAGCCCCAGCATTTT.

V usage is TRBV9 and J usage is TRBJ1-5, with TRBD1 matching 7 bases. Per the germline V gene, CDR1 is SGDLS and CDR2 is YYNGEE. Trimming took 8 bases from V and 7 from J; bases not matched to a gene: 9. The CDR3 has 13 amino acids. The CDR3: CARHRGPSQPQHF. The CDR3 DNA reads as TGTGCCAGACACAGGGGTCCTAGCCAGCCCCAGCATTTT.

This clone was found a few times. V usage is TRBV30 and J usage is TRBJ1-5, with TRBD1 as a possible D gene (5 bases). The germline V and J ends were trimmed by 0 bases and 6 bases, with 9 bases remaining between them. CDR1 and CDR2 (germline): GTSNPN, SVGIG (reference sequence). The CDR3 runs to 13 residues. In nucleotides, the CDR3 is TGTGCCTGGAGTGTGGGGGAGGTTCAGCCCCAGCATTTT. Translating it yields CAWSVGEVQPQHF. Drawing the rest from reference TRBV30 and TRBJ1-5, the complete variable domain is SQTIHQWPATLVQPVGSPLSLECTVEGTSNPNLYWYRQAAGRGLQLLFYSVGIGQISSEVPQNLSASRPQDRQFILSSKKLLLSDSGFYLCAWSVGEVQPQHFGDGTRLSIL.

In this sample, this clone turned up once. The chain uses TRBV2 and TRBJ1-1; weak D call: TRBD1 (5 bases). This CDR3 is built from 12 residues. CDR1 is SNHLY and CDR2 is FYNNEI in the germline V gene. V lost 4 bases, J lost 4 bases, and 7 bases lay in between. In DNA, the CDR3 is TGTGCCAGCAGTGTAAGGGGCACTGAAGCTTTCTTT. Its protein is CASSVRGTEAFF.

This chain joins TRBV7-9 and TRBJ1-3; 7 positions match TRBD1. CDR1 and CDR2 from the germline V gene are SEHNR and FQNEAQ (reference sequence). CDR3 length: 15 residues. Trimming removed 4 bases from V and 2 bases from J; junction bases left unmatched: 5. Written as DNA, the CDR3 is TGTGCCAGCAGCTCGGACAGGAGGGCTGGAAACACCATATATTTT. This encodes CASSSDRRAGNTIYF.

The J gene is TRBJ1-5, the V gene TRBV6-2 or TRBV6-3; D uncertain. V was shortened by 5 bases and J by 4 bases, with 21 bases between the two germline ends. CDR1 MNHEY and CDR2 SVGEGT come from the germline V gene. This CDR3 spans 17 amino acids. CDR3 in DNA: TGTGCCAGCAGTCAAAAGGGAGTATCGCTGCTGAATCAGCCCCAGCATTTT. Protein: CASSQKGVSLLNQPQHF.

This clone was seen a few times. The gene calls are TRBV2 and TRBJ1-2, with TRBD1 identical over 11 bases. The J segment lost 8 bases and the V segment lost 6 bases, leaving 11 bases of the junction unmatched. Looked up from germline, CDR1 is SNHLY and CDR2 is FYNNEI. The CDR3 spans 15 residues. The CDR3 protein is CASSLRTGGWEGYTF. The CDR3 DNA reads TGTGCCAGCAGCCTCCGGACAGGGGGCTGGGAAGGCTACACCTTC.

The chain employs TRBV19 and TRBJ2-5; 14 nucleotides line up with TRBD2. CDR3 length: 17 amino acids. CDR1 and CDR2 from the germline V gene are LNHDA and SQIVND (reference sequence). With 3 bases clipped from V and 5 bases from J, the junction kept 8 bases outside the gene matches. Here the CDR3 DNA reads TGTGCCAGTAGTATGACTAGCGGGGGGGCCAGTGGGGAGACCCAGTACTTC. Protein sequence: CASSMTSGGASGETQYF. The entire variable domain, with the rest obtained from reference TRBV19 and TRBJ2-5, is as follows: DGGITQSPKYLFRKEGQNVTLSCEQNLNHDAMYWYRQDPGQGLRLIYYSQIVNDFQKGDIAEGYSVSREKKESFPLTVTSAQKNPTAFYLCASSMTSGGASGETQYFGPGTRLLVL.

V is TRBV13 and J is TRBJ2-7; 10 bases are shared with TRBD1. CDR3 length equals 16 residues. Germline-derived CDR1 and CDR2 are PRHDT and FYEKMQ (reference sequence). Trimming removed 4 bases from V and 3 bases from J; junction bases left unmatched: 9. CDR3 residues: CASSSTPGQGNYEQYF. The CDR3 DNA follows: TGTGCCAGCAGCTCCACACCGGGACAGGGGAACTACGAGCAGTACTTC.

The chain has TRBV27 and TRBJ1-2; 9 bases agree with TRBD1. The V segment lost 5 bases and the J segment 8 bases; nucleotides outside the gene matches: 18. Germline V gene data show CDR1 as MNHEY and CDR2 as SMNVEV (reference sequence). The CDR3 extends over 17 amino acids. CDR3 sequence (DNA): TGTGCCAGCAGTCGACTCCGGGACAGGGCAACTAAGGGAGGCTACACCTTC. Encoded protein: CASSRLRDRATKGGYTF.

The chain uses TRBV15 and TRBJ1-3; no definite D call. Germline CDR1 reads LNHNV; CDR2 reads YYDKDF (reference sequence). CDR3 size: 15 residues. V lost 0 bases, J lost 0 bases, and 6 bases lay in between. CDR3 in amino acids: CATSRDRVSGNTIYF. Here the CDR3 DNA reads TGTGCCACCAGCAGAGACCGGGTCTCTGGAAACACCATATATTTT.

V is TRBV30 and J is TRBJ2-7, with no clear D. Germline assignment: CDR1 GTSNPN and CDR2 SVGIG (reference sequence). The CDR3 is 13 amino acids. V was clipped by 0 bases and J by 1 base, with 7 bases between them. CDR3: CAWSVEESYEQYF. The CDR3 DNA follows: TGTGCCTGGAGTGTAGAGGAGTCCTACGAGCAGTACTTC.

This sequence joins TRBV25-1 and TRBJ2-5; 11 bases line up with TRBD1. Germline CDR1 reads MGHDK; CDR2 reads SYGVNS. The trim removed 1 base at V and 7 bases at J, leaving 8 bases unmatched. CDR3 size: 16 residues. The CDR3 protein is CASSEFGQGALGTQYF. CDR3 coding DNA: TGTGCCAGCAGTGAATTTGGACAGGGGGCGTTAGGGACCCAGTACTTC.

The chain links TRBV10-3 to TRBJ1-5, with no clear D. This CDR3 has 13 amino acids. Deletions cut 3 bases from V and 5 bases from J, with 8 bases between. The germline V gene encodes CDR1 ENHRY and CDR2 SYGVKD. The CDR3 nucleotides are TGTGCCATCAGTGATGGGGAGTATCAGCCCCAGCATTTT. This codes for CAISDGEYQPQHF.

CDR3 in amino acids: CASSIGAGGGYEQYF. CDR3 sequence (DNA): TGTGCCAGTAGTATAGGGGCGGGGGGCGGCTACGAGCAGTACTTC. This chain joins TRBV19 and TRBJ2-7; 8 nucleotides agree with TRBD2. Germline V gene sequence: CDR1 LNHDA, CDR2 SQIVND (reference sequence). The CDR3 sequence is 15 residues long. J was trimmed by 3 bases and V by 1 base; bases with no gene match: 5.